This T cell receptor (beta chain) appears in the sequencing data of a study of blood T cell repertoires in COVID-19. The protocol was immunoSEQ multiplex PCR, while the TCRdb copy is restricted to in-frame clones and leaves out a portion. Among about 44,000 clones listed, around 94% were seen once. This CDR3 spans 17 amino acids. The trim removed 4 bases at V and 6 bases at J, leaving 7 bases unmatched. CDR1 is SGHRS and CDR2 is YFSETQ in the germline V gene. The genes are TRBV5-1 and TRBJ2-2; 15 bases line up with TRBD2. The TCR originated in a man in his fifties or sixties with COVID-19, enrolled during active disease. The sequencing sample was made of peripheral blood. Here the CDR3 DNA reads TGCGCCAGCAGCCTGGGACTAGCGGGAGGAAGTGCCGGGGAGCTGTTTTTT. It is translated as CASSLGLAGGSAGELFF.